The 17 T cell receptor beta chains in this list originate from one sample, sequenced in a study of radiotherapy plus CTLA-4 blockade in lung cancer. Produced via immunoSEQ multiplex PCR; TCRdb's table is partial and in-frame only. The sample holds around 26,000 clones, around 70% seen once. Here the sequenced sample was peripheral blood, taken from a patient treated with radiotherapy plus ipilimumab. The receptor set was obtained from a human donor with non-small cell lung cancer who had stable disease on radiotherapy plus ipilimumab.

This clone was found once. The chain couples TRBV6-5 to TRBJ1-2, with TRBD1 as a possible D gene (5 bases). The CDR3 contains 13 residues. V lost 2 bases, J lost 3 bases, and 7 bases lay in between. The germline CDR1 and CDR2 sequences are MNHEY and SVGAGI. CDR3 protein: CASSYTGDYGYTF. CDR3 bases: TGTGCCAGCAGTTACACAGGCGACTATGGCTACACCTTC.

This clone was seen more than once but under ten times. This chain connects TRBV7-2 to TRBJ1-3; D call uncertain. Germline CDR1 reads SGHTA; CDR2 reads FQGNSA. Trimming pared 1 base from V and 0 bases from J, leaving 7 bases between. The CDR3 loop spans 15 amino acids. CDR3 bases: TGTGCCAGCAGCTTAGAGAGAATCTCTGGAAACACCATATATTTT. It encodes CASSLERISGNTIYF.

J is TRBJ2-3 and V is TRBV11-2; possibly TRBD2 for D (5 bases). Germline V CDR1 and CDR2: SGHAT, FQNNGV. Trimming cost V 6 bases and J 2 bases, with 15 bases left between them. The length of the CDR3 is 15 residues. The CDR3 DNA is TGTGCCAGCAGTCAATCCAGCGGAGCCACAGATACGCAGTATTTT. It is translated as CASSQSSGATDTQYF.

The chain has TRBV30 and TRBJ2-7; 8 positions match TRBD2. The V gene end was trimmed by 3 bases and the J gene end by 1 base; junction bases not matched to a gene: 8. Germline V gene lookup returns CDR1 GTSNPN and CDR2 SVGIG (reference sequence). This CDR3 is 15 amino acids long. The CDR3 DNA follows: TGTGCCTGGAGCGGGAGGGGGGTAGTATCCTACGAGCAGTACTTC. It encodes CAWSGRGVVSYEQYF. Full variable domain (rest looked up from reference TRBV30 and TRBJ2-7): SQTIHQWPATLVQPVGSPLSLECTVEGTSNPNLYWYRQAAGRGLQLLFYSVGIGQISSEVPQNLSASRPQDRQFILSSKKLLLSDSGFYLCAWSGRGVVSYEQYFGPGTRLTVT.

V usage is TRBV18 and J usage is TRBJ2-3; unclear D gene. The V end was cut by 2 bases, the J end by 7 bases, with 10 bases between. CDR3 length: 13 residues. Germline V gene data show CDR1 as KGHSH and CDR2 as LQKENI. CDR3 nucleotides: TGTGCCAGCTCACCAGTGGGATCGAATACGCAGTATTTT. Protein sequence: CASSPVGSNTQYF.

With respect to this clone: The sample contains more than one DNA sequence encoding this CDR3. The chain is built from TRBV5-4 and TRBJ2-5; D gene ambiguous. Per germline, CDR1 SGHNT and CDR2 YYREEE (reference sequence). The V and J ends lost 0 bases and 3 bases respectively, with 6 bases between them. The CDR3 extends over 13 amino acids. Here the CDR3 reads CASSLDRKETQYF. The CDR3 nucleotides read TGTGCCAGCAGCTTGGACAGAAAAGAGACCCAGTACTTC.

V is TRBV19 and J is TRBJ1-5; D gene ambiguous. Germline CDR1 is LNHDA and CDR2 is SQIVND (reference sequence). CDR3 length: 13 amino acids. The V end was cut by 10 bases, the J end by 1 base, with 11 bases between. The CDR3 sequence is CAIGIGSNQPQHF. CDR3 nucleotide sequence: TGTGCCATAGGGATAGGGAGCAATCAGCCCCAGCATTTT.

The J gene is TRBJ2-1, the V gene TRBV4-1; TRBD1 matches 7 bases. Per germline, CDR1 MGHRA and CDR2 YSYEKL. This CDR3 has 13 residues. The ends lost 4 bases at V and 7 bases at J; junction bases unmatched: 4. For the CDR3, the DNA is TGCGCCAGCAGCCTTAAACAGGGGAATGAGCAGTTCTTC. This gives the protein CASSLKQGNEQFF.

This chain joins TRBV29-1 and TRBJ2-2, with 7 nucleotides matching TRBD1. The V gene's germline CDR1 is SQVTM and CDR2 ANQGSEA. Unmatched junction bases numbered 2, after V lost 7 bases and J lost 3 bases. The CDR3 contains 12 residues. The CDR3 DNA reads TGCAGCGCTGACAGGGACACCGGGGAGCTGTTTTTT. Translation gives CSADRDTGELFF.

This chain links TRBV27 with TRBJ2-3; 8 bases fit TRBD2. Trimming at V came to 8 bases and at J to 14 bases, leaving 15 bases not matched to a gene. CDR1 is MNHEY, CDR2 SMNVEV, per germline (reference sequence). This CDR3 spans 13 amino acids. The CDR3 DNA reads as TGTGCCAGCTGCGCCACGCCGGGACTAGGCGGGTATTTT. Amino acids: CASCATPGLGGYF.

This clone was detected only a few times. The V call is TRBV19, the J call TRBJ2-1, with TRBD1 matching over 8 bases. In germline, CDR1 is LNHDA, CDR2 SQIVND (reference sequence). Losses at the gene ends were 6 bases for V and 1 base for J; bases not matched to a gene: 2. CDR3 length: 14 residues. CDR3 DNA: TGTGCCAGTAGGGACAGGGTTTCCTACAATGAGCAGTTCTTC. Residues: CASRDRVSYNEQFF.

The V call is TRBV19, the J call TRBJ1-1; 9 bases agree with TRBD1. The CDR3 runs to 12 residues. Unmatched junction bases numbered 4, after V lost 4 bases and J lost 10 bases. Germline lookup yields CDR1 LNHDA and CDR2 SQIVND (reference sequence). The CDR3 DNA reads TGTGCCAGTAGTAAAGGGACAGGGAGAGCTTTCTTT. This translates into CASSKGTGRAFF.

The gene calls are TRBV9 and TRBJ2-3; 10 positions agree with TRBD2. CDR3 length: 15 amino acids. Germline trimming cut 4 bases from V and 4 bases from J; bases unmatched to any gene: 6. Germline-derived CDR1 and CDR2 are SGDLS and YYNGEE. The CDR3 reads CASSSRTSGPDTQYF. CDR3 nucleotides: TGTGCCAGCAGCTCAAGGACTAGCGGTCCAGATACGCAGTATTTT.

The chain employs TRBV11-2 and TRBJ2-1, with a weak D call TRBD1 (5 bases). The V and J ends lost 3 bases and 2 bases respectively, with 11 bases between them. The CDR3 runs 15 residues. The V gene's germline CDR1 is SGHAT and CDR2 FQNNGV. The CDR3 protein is CASSFGKGTYNEQFF. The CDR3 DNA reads TGTGCCAGCAGCTTCGGTAAGGGGACCTACAATGAGCAGTTCTTC.

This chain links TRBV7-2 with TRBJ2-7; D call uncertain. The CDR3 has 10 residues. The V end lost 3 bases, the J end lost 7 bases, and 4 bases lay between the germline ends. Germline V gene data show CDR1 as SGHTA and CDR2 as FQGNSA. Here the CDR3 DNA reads TGTGCCAGCAGCTTCTGGGAGCAGTACTTC. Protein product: CASSFWEQYF.

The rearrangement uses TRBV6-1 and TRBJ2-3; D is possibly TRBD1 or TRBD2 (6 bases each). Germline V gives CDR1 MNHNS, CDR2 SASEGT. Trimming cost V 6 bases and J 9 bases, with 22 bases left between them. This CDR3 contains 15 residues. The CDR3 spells CASRKGSGQGGTQYF. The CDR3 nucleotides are TGTGCCAGCAGAAAGGGCAGCGGTCAAGGGGGGACGCAGTATTTT.

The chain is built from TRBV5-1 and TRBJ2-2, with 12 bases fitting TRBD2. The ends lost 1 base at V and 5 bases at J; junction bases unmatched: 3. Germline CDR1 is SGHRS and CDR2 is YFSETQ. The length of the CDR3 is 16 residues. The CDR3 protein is CASSLTLAGGTGELFF. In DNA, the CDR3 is TGCGCCAGCAGCTTGACACTAGCGGGAGGAACCGGGGAGCTGTTTTTT. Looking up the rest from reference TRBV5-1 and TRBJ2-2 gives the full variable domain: KAGVTQTPRYLIKTRGQQVTLSCSPISGHRSVSWYQQTPGQGLQFLFEYFSETQRNKGNFPGRFSGRQFSNSRSEMNVSTLELGDSALYLCASSLTLAGGTGELFFGEGSRLTVL.